This T cell receptor (beta chain) comes out of a study of T-cell reconstitution after alpha-beta-depleted transplantation in children. The ends lost 4 bases at V and 4 bases at J; junction bases unmatched: 9. The CDR3 is made up of 16 amino acids. CDR1 SQVTM and CDR2 ANQGSEA come from the germline V gene. Unique molecular identifiers were used to barcode this TCRbeta library. TCRdb processed the PCR reads anew with MiXCR; each CDR3 protein has one entry. The profile shows around 380,000 distinct CDR3 sequences, about 11% of them singletons. This TCR was sampled from a human donor who donated a stem cell graft to a child with acute myeloid leukemia. The sample in question was PBMCs from the stem cell graft donor, obtained from the stem cell graft. This chain joins TRBV29-1 and TRBJ2-2; TRBD2 agrees at 10 bases. The CDR3: CSVAPIAGGVTGELFF. The CDR3 DNA is TGCAGCGTTGCTCCTATAGCGGGAGGCGTCACCGGGGAGCTGTTTTTT.